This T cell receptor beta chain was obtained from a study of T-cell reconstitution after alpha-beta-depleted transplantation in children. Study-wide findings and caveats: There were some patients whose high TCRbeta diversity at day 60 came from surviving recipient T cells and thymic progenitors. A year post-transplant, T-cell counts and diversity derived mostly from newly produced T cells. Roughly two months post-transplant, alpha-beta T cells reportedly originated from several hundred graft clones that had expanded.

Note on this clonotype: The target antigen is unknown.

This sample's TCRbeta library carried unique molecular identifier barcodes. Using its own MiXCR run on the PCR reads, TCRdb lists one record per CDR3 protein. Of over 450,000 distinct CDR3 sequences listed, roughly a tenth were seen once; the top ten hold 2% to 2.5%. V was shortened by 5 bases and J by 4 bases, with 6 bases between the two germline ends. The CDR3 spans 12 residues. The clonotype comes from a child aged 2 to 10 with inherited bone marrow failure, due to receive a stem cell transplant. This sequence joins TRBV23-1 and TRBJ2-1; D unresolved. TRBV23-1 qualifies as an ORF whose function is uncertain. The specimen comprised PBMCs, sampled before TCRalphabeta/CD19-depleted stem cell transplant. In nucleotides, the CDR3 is TGCGCCAGCAGTGGGCATTACAATGAGCAGTTCTTC. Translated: CASSGHYNEQFF.